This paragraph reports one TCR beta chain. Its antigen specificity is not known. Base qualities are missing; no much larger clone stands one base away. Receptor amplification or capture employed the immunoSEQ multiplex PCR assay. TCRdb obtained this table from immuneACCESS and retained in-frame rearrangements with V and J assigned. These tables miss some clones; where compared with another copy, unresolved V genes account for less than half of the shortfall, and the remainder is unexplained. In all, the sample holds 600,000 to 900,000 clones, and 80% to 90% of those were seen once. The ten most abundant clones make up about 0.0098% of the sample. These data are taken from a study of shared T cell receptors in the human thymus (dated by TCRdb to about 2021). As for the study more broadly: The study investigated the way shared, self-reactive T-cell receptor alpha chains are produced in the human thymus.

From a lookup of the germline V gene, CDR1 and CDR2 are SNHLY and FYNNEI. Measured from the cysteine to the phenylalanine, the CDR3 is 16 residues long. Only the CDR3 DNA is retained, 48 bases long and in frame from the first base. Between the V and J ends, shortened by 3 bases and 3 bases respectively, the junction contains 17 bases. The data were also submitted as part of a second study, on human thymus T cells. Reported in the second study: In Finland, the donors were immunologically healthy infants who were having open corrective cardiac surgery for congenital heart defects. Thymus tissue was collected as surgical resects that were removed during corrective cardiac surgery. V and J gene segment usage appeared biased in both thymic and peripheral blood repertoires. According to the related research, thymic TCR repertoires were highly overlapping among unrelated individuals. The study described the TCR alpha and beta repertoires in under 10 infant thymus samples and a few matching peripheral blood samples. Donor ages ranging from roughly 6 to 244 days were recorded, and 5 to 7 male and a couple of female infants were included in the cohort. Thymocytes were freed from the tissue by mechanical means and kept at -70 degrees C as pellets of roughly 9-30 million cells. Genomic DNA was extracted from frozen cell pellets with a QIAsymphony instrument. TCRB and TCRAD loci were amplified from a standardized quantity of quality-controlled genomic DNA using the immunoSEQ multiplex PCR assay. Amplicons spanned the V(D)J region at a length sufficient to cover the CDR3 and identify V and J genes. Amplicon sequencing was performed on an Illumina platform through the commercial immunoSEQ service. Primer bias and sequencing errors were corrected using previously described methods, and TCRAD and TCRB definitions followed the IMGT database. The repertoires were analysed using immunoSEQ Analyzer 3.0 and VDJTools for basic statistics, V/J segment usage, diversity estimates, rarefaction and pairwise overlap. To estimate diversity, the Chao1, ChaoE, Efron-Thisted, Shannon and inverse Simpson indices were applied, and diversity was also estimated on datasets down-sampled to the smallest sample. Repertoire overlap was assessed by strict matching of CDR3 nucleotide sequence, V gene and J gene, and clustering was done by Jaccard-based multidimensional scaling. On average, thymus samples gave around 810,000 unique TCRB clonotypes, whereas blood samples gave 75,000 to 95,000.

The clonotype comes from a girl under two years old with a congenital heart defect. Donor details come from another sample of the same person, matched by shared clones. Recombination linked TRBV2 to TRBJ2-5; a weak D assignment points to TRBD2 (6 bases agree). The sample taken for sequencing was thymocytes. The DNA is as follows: TGTGCCAGCAGTGACTTCGTGTCTAGCGCAAAAGAGACCCAGTACTTC. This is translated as CASSDFVSSAKETQYF.